This T cell receptor (beta chain) was identified during a study of response to subunit inactivated influenza vaccine. Study-wide findings and caveats: New T cells are recruited in small numbers by each seasonal influenza vaccination, according to the authors' suggestion.

TCRdb re-analysed the RT-PCR reads in MiXCR, keeping a single row per CDR3 protein. The sample records approximately 530,000 distinct CDR3 sequences, approximately 7.7% being singletons. J was trimmed by 7 bases and V by 3 bases; bases with no gene match: 11. Germline V gives CDR1 DFQATT, CDR2 SNEGSKA (reference sequence). The CDR3 runs 15 residues. A remark on this clonotype: As yet, its antigen is unknown.

The TCR originated in a man aged 45 to 70 who received an inactivated influenza vaccine. The sequencing used PBMCs from blood, collected less than 30 months after vaccination. The chain combines TRBV20-1 with TRBJ1-4, with 7 bases lining up with TRBD1. CDR3 sequence reads: CSASRDSTNSEKLFF. DNA for the CDR3: TGCAGTGCTAGTAGGGACAGCACGAACTCTGAAAAACTGTTTTTT.